This TCR beta chain was obtained from a study of identical twins. About this clonotype itself: The antigen remains unidentified.

Study results and limitations: Insertions were reduced in abundant cord blood beta clonotypes but not in memory repertoires. Less excess twin sharing appeared in beta out-of-frame sequences.

Germline V gives CDR1 SQVTM, CDR2 ANQGSEA. The V segment lost 4 bases and the J segment 9 bases; nucleotides outside the gene matches: 9. The CDR3 extends over 14 amino acids. TCRdb ran MiXCR on the 5' RACE reads and lists one entry per CDR3 protein. The sample lists 400,000 to 500,000 distinct CDR3 sequences; approximately 14% were seen once. The data were also submitted as part of a second study, on yellow fever vaccine responses in identical twins.

The sequencing sample was made of CD4+ T cells sorted from blood. The TCR was taken from a woman aged 18-29 years in good health. The V gene is TRBV29-1, the J gene TRBJ2-1; 10 nucleotides line up with TRBD1. CDR3 bases: TGCAGCGTTGTAGGGACAGGGGTTTTTGGTGAGCAGTTCTTC. This encodes CSVVGTGVFGEQFF.